Included here is one TCR beta chain sequence, with context. This entry comes from a study of cytomegalovirus exposure and HLA in healthy donors. The V gene's germline CDR1 is MNHEY and CDR2 SMNVEV (reference sequence). Germline trimming cut 6 bases from V and 2 bases from J; bases unmatched to any gene: 10. This CDR3 is built from 16 residues. Profiling relied on immunoSEQ multiplex PCR, and the TCRdb table lists in-frame clones only, not all of them. Of around 300,000 clones in the sample, just over 85% were seen once. This receptor was taken from a young woman in good health and CMV-seronegative. The sample taken for sequencing was PBMCs. The J gene is TRBJ1-5, the V gene TRBV27; 7 nucleotides match TRBD1. The CDR3 is CASSPLRTGRNQPQHF. CDR3 DNA: TGTGCCAGCAGCCCCTTACGGACAGGCCGCAATCAGCCCCAGCATTTT.